This passage covers 32 T cell receptor beta chains from one sample sequenced in a study of T cell changes during pregnancy in multiple sclerosis. Measured with immunoSEQ multiplex PCR; TCRdb has only the in-frame clones, and not every one. The sample lists 35,000 to 40,000 clones, 94% occurring once. The sample in question was CD4+ T cells from peripheral blood mononuclear cells, obtained in the second trimester of pregnancy. These TCRs come from a female donor with multiple sclerosis, enrolled in a pregnancy study.

This chain joins TRBV4-2 and TRBJ2-3; possible D gene TRBD2, 5 bases. CDR1 and CDR2 from the germline V gene are LGHNA and YNFKEQ. The CDR3 totals 17 residues. Between the trimmed V and J ends, which lost 0 bases and 2 bases, there was a span of 15 bases. CDR3: CASSQDLRVDFTDTQYF. CDR3 in DNA: TGTGCCAGCAGCCAAGATTTGCGGGTAGACTTCACAGATACGCAGTATTTT.

The rearrangement uses TRBV5-1 and TRBJ2-1, with 10 bases fitting TRBD2. The V and J ends lost 9 bases and 10 bases, in that order; junction bases with no gene match: 10. Looked up from germline, CDR1 is SGHRS and CDR2 is YFSETQ. The CDR3 has 13 residues. The CDR3 nucleotides read TGCGCCACGCTAGCGGGAGACGGTCGCGAGCAGTTCTTC. Its protein product is CATLAGDGREQFF.

The V and J genes are TRBV5-1 and TRBJ2-3; no firm D call. Looked up from germline, CDR1 is SGHRS and CDR2 is YFSETQ. The V end was cut by 2 bases, the J end by 2 bases, with 6 bases between. CDR3 length: 13 residues. The CDR3: CASSFRDTDTQYF. CDR3 sequence (DNA): TGCGCCAGCAGCTTTAGAGACACAGATACGCAGTATTTT.

V and J are TRBV7-7 and TRBJ2-5; TRBD1 matches 9 bases. The germline CDR1 and CDR2 sequences are SSHAT and FNYEAQ (reference sequence). The CDR3 extends over 15 amino acids. V gave up 3 bases and J gave up 2 bases; unmatched junction bases: 4. The CDR3 region has the DNA TGTGCCAGCAGCTTCGGGACAGGGCCGCAAGAGACCCAGTACTTC. Encoded protein: CASSFGTGPQETQYF.

The CDR3: CASSSGRVSPNEQFF. In DNA, the CDR3 is TGTGCCAGCAGCTCAGGGAGGGTGAGCCCCAATGAGCAGTTCTTC. This chain joins TRBV7-9 and TRBJ2-1; 7 bases map to TRBD2. There are 15 residues in the CDR3. Germline V gene sequence: CDR1 SEHNR, CDR2 FQNEAQ (reference sequence). V trimming: 4 bases; J trimming: 6 bases; junction bases outside the gene matches: 9.

The chain employs TRBV11-2 and TRBJ2-2, with 9 bases lining up with TRBD2. CDR3 length: 17 residues. Unmatched junction bases numbered 10, after V lost 3 bases and J lost 5 bases. Germline CDR1 reads SGHAT; CDR2 reads FQNNGV. The CDR3 sequence: CASSFRREGPRTGELFF. CDR3 nucleotides: TGTGCCAGCAGCTTTAGGCGGGAGGGCCCTCGTACCGGGGAGCTGTTTTTT.

The V call is TRBV19, the J call TRBJ1-5; D remains ambiguous. V was shortened by 8 bases and J by 8 bases, with 16 bases between the two germline ends. CDR3 length: 13 amino acids. CDR1 is LNHDA and CDR2 is SQIVND in the germline V gene (reference sequence). The CDR3 DNA sequence: TGTGCCAGTGACGGTTCACTAGGTAAGCCCCAGCATTTT. Translating gives CASDGSLGKPQHF. Complete variable domain (other parts from reference TRBV19 and TRBJ1-5): DGGITQSPKYLFRKEGQNVTLSCEQNLNHDAMYWYRQDPGQGLRLIYYSQIVNDFQKGDIAEGYSVSREKKESFPLTVTSAQKNPTAFYLCASDGSLGKPQHFGDGTRLSIL.

The chain carries TRBV6-5 and TRBJ2-7; D might be TRBD2 (6 bases). The CDR3 is 15 amino acids. Looked up from germline, CDR1 is MNHEY and CDR2 is SVGAGI. Between the trimmed V and J ends, which lost 0 bases and 4 bases, there was a span of 13 bases. Written as DNA, the CDR3 is TGTGCCAGCAGTTACTCGGCAGGGCGGGAATACGAGCAGTACTTC. Protein product: CASSYSAGREYEQYF.

V and J are TRBV2 and TRBJ1-3, with TRBD1 matching 7 bases. With 8 bases clipped from V and 0 bases from J, the junction kept 13 bases outside the gene matches. The CDR3 spans 17 residues. Germline values: CDR1 SNHLY, CDR2 FYNNEI. The CDR3, as DNA: TGTGCCAGCTCACCGAGCTTGACAGGGAGCTCTGGAAACACCATATATTTT. This translates into CASSPSLTGSSGNTIYF.

This chain connects TRBV7-2 to TRBJ1-5, with TRBD1 identical over 9 bases. Losses at the gene ends were 4 bases for V and 5 bases for J; bases not matched to a gene: 6. The CDR3 runs to 15 residues. Germline V gives CDR1 SGHTA, CDR2 FQGNSA. The CDR3 sequence is CASSYGQGKDQPQHF. DNA of the CDR3: TGTGCCAGCAGCTACGGACAGGGGAAGGATCAGCCCCAGCATTTT.

V and J are TRBV7-2 and TRBJ1-3; D is ambiguous. The V gene's germline CDR1 is SGHTA and CDR2 FQGNSA. The CDR3 totals 14 residues. Trimming pared 1 base from V and 4 bases from J, leaving 8 bases between. The DNA for the CDR3 is TGTGCCAGCAGCTTAGGCACATCGGGAAACACCATATATTTT. Translation gives CASSLGTSGNTIYF.

V is TRBV7-9 and J is TRBJ1-1; D perhaps matches TRBD1 (5 bases). Trimming took 3 bases from V and 1 from J, leaving 9 bases between them. The CDR3 is made up of 14 amino acids. The germline CDR1 and CDR2 sequences are SEHNR and FQNEAQ (reference sequence). The CDR3 DNA is TGTGCCAGCAGCTTTTTAACAGGGAACACTGAAGCTTTCTTT. This gives the protein CASSFLTGNTEAFF.

CDR3 sequence: CACRTGDNEKLFF. The CDR3 nucleotides are TGTGCCTGTAGGACAGGGGATAATGAAAAACTGTTTTTT. The V call is TRBV30, the J call TRBJ1-4; 9 nucleotides align to TRBD1. Germline CDR1 and CDR2: GTSNPN and SVGIG (reference sequence). The junction had 3 bases not matched to a gene; V was cut back by 6 bases and J by 4 bases. The CDR3 runs 13 residues.

Note on this clone: A read error may produce the germline difference seen at one junction end. This chain joins TRBV28 and TRBJ1-2; D is unresolved. Germline CDR1 reads MDHEN; CDR2 reads SYDVKM. There are 13 residues in the CDR3. CDR3 region: CASSLSPTGGYTF. The CDR3 DNA follows: TGTGCCAGCAGCTTATCCCCAACCGGGGGCTACACCTTC.

The genes are TRBV5-8 and TRBJ2-7, with TRBD1 matching over 9 bases. CDR3 length equals 15 residues. V shed 5 bases, J shed 3 bases, and the junction held 9 bases outside the gene matches. The germline V gene has CDR1 SGHTS and CDR2 YDEGEE. The CDR3, as DNA: TGTGCCAGCAGTTATCCCGGGACAGGGCGCTACGAGCAGTACTTC. It encodes CASSYPGTGRYEQYF.

CDR3 nucleotides: TGTGCCAGCCCGGGGGGAGGGATCTACAATGAGCAGTTCTTC. Protein sequence: CASPGGGIYNEQFF. This chain uses TRBV7-7 with TRBJ2-1; TRBD2 aligns across 7 bases. This CDR3 has 14 residues. The germline V gene has CDR1 SSHAT and CDR2 FNYEAQ (reference sequence). After removal of 8 bases from V and 3 bases from J, the junction contained 7 bases not matched to a gene.

The genes are TRBV2 and TRBJ1-2; no firm D call. Germline CDR1 SNHLY, CDR2 FYNNEI. CDR3 length: 12 amino acids. V gave up 6 bases and J gave up 5 bases, with 10 bases separating them. CDR3 loop: CASRLGAYGYTF. The CDR3 coding sequence is TGTGCCAGCAGGTTGGGAGCGTATGGCTACACCTTC.

V usage is TRBV5-4 and J usage is TRBJ1-2, with 9 positions matching TRBD1. The CDR3 has 16 amino acids. Germline V gene lookup returns CDR1 SGHNT and CDR2 YYREEE (reference sequence). The trim removed 0 bases at V and 2 bases at J, leaving 5 bases unmatched. The CDR3, as DNA: TGTGCCAGCAGCTTGGTAGGGGGACAGGGAAACTATGGCTACACCTTC. It translates to CASSLVGGQGNYGYTF.

The V and J genes are TRBV25-1 and TRBJ2-7; 7 nucleotides line up with TRBD1. Germline trimming cut 5 bases from V and 0 bases from J; bases unmatched to any gene: 7. The germline V gene has CDR1 MGHDK and CDR2 SYGVNS. This CDR3 comprises 15 residues. The CDR3 region has the DNA TGTGCCAGCAGTTCCACTTACAGGGGCTCCTACGAGCAGTACTTC. It specifies CASSSTYRGSYEQYF.

The genes are TRBV4-2 and TRBJ1-1; TRBD1 matches 8 bases. V lost 4 bases, J lost 1 base, and 5 bases stayed unmatched. This CDR3 contains 15 residues. The germline V gene encodes CDR1 LGHNA and CDR2 YNFKEQ. CDR3 nucleotides: TGTGCCAGCAGCCCAGGGGGGACAGGGAACACTGAAGCTTTCTTT. Its protein is CASSPGGTGNTEAFF.

This chain links TRBV7-9 with TRBJ2-2, with a possible D match to TRBD2 (7 bases). Germline loops: CDR1 SEHNR, CDR2 FQNEAQ (reference sequence). This CDR3 contains 14 residues. Trimming took 11 bases from V and 0 from J, leaving 13 bases between them. CDR3 loop: CACSGGANTGELFF. Written as DNA, the CDR3 is TGTGCCTGTTCGGGGGGCGCGAACACCGGGGAGCTGTTTTTT.

This clone was recorded only once. This chain uses TRBV4-2 with TRBJ1-2, with TRBD1 matching over 8 bases. Germline CDR1 is LGHNA and CDR2 is YNFKEQ. Trimming cost V 1 base and J 6 bases; bases outside gene matches: 7. The CDR3 covers 15 residues. The DNA of the CDR3 is TGTGCCAGCAGCCAAGGGGGGGGACAGGTCGATGGCTACACCTTC. Translating gives CASSQGGGQVDGYTF.

This clone was found once. J is TRBJ1-5 and V is TRBV30, with D possibly TRBD1 on 6 matching bases. CDR3 length: 16 residues. Germline values: CDR1 GTSNPN, CDR2 SVGIG (reference sequence). With 2 bases removed from V and 6 bases from J, the gap between germline ends came to 20 bases. CDR3 DNA: TGTGCCTGGAGTTCTACCAAAGGGACATACGGTCAGCCCCAGCATTTT. It is translated as CAWSSTKGTYGQPQHF.

The chain has TRBV5-4 and TRBJ2-5, with TRBD2 matching 14 bases. The germline CDR1 and CDR2 sequences are SGHNT and YYREEE (reference sequence). The CDR3 contains 17 residues. V shed 7 bases and J 0 bases; nucleotides not matched to a gene: 8. The CDR3 reads CASAGTSGSPYQETQYF. The CDR3 DNA reads TGTGCCAGCGCCGGGACTAGCGGGAGCCCTTACCAAGAGACCCAGTACTTC.

The V and J genes are TRBV2 and TRBJ1-3; weak D call: TRBD1 (5 bases). Germline CDR1 SNHLY, CDR2 FYNNEI. The CDR3 covers 16 residues. The V end was cut by 2 bases, the J end by 0 bases, with 11 bases between. CDR3 protein: CASSERGRISGNTIYF. CDR3 sequence (DNA): TGTGCCAGCAGTGAAAGGGGCCGGATCTCTGGAAACACCATATATTTT.

The count of this clone is one. This chain joins TRBV20-1 and TRBJ1-1; D is ambiguous. V lost 5 bases and J lost 8, with 12 bases in between. Germline V gives CDR1 DFQATT, CDR2 SNEGSKA (reference sequence). The CDR3 length is 11 residues. The CDR3 reads CSALAYREAFF. The CDR3 DNA is TGCAGTGCTCTCGCTTATCGGGAAGCTTTCTTT.

This clone was seen just once. J is TRBJ2-1 and V is TRBV9; a weak D match, TRBD1 (6 bases). This CDR3 comprises 15 residues. Trimming removed 3 bases from V and 0 bases from J, with 10 bases in between. In germline, CDR1 is SGDLS, CDR2 YYNGEE. The CDR3 is CASSAGTSSYNEQFF. DNA of the CDR3: TGTGCCAGCAGCGCCGGGACAAGCTCCTACAATGAGCAGTTCTTC.

The V call is TRBV6-1, the J call TRBJ2-7; 7 positions agree with TRBD1. V was pared by 1 base and J by 2 bases, with 8 bases of the junction left unmatched. Germline assignment: CDR1 MNHNS and CDR2 SASEGT. The CDR3 sequence is 16 residues long. The CDR3 nucleotides are TGTGCCAGCAGTGAAGGACAGGGTATGAGACCCTACGAGCAGTACTTC. Translation: CASSEGQGMRPYEQYF.

The rearrangement uses TRBV9 and TRBJ2-5, with 10 nucleotides matching TRBD2. V trimming: 0 bases; J trimming: 5 bases; junction bases outside the gene matches: 1. The germline V gene has CDR1 SGDLS and CDR2 YYNGEE. The CDR3 has 14 amino acids. As DNA, the CDR3 is TGTGCCAGCAGCGTAGAAGCGGGGGGGGAGACCCAGTACTTC. It specifies CASSVEAGGETQYF. Combining the CDR3 with reference TRBV9 and TRBJ2-5 gives the whole variable domain DSGVTQTPKHLITATGQRVTLRCSPRSGDLSVYWYQQSLDQGLQFLIQYYNGEERAKGNILERFSAQQFPDLHSELNLSSLELGDSALYFCASSVEAGGETQYFGPGTRLLVL.

The chain employs TRBV5-1 and TRBJ2-7; a weak D match, TRBD2 (7 bases). CDR1 is SGHRS and CDR2 is YFSETQ in the germline V gene. Deletions cut 5 bases from V and 5 bases from J, with 14 bases between. The CDR3 has 13 residues. The CDR3 nucleotides read TGCGCCAGCAGAAGGGGGGGCAACGACGAGCAGTACTTC. This sequence encodes CASRRGGNDEQYF.

The chain uses TRBV28 and TRBJ1-5; D is ambiguous. The CDR3 is made up of 17 amino acids. Germline V gene data show CDR1 as MDHEN and CDR2 as SYDVKM. With 1 base removed from V and 3 bases from J, the gap between germline ends came to 16 bases. The CDR3 DNA reads as TGTGCCAGCAGTTTATCAATCGACTCTATACTCAATCAGCCCCAGCATTTT. It yields the protein CASSLSIDSILNQPQHF.

This chain joins TRBV15 and TRBJ1-6; 9 bases match TRBD1. The CDR3 extends over 15 amino acids. Germline V CDR1 and CDR2: LNHNV, YYDKDF (reference sequence). With V trimmed by 3 bases and J by 5 bases, 2 bases remained unmatched. The CDR3 DNA reads as TGTGCCACCAGCAGGGGGACAGGGAATAATTCACCCCTCCACTTT. Its translation: CATSRGTGNNSPLHF. Combining the CDR3 with reference TRBV15 and TRBJ1-6 gives the whole variable domain DAMVIQNPRYQVTQFGKPVTLSCSQTLNHNVMYWYQQKSSQAPKLLFHYYDKDFNNEADTPDNFQSRRPNTSFCFLDIRSPGLGDTAMYLCATSRGTGNNSPLHFGNGTRLTVT.